Each of the 15 T cell receptor beta chains below was sequenced from the same sample in a study of regulatory T cells in long-lasting Graves disease. The authors built TCR beta libraries using iRepertoire HTBI primers and Arm-PCR of CDR3 regions. Using its own MiXCR run on the multiplex PCR reads, TCRdb lists one record per CDR3 protein. This sample has 300,000 to 400,000 distinct CDR3 sequences, with 18% found just once. Time point here: newly diagnosed GD, antithyroid drugs for less than 3 months. PBMC-derived RNA was used for the TCR library. Sequencing was performed on peripheral blood mononuclear cells (PBMCs), taken at new diagnosis, from a patient treated with antithyroid drugs. The origin of the receptors is a female donor with Graves disease.

V gene TRBV25-1 combines with J gene TRBJ1-1, with 8 bases that match TRBD1. Unmatched junction bases numbered 14, after V lost 2 bases and J lost 6 bases. Germline V gives CDR1 MGHDK, CDR2 SYGVNS. This CDR3 spans 17 amino acids. The CDR3 sequence: CASSERLATGVNPEAFF. The CDR3 DNA reads TGTGCCAGCAGTGAACGACTGGCGACAGGGGTAAATCCTGAAGCTTTCTTT.

Ten or more counts support this clonotype. The gene calls are TRBV24-1 and TRBJ2-5; 11 bases line up with TRBD2. The V gene's germline CDR1 is KGHDR and CDR2 SFDVKD. J lost 5 bases, V lost 3 bases, and 4 bases had no gene match. The CDR3 contains 15 residues. Here the CDR3 DNA reads TGTGCCACCAGTGATCAACTAGCGGGAGACGAGACCCAGTACTTC. Translating gives CATSDQLAGDETQYF.

This clonotype came up many times. The V call is TRBV3-1, the J call TRBJ2-5, with D possibly TRBD1 on 6 matching bases. Trimming removed 1 base at V and 3 bases at J, with 12 bases between. Per the germline V gene, CDR1 is LGHDT and CDR2 is YNNKEL (reference sequence). The CDR3 length is 15 residues. CDR3 DNA: TGTGCCAGCAGCCAAGCAGCAGGGGTAGAAGAGACCCAGTACTTC. This codes for CASSQAAGVEETQYF.

The chain is built from TRBV5-1 and TRBJ2-2; no firm D call. Trimming took 5 bases from V and 0 from J, leaving 8 bases between them. Germline V CDR1 and CDR2: SGHRS, YFSETQ. The CDR3 is made up of 14 amino acids. The CDR3 is CASREISNTGELFF. The CDR3 DNA is TGCGCCAGCAGGGAGATTTCGAACACCGGGGAGCTGTTTTTT.

This clonotype has only a few counts. The chain is built from TRBV7-9 and TRBJ1-1, with 7 bases that match TRBD1. The CDR3 is made up of 13 amino acids. V was pared by 3 bases and J by 7 bases, with 5 bases of the junction left unmatched. Per the germline V gene, CDR1 is SEHNR and CDR2 is FQNEAQ (reference sequence). The chain's CDR3 is CASSFPRGGEAFF. The CDR3 coding sequence is TGTGCCAGCAGCTTCCCCAGGGGGGGTGAAGCTTTCTTT.

As to this clonotype: A junction boundary mismatches the germline segment, possibly from a read error. This sequence joins TRBV28 and TRBJ2-7; D remains unclear. Germline V gives CDR1 MDHEN, CDR2 SYDVKM. The CDR3 has 14 amino acids. CDR3 amino acids: CVSSLLLVSYEQYF. In DNA form, the CDR3 reads TGTGTCAGCAGTTTACTCCTAGTCTCCTACGAGCAGTACTTC. Filled out from reference TRBV28 and TRBJ2-7, the complete variable domain reads DVKVTQSSRYLVKRTGEKVFLECVQDMDHENMFWYRQDPGLGLRLIYFSYDVKMKEKGDIPEGYSVSREKKERFSLILESASTNQTSMYLCVSSLLLVSYEQYFGPGTRLTVT.

This clonotype was picked up many times. The V and J genes are TRBV30 and TRBJ1-1; TRBD1 is a possible D gene (5 bases). The V end lost 4 bases, the J end lost 0 bases, and 12 bases lay between the germline ends. This CDR3 comprises 14 residues. Germline CDR1 is GTSNPN and CDR2 is SVGIG (reference sequence). The CDR3 loop is CAWISGLLNTEAFF. The CDR3, as DNA: TGTGCCTGGATATCGGGACTCCTGAACACTGAAGCTTTCTTT.

This clonotype showed up many times. V usage is TRBV11-2 and J usage is TRBJ1-5; possibly TRBD1 for D (6 bases). The V gene's germline CDR1 is SGHAT and CDR2 FQNNGV. The CDR3 totals 14 residues. Trimming removed 5 bases at V and 3 bases at J, with 11 bases between. DNA of the CDR3: TGTGCCAGCAGCCTACAGGGTCTCAATCAGCCCCAGCATTTT. It translates to CASSLQGLNQPQHF.

This clonotype has a count of ten or more. This chain links TRBV6-5 with TRBJ1-1; a possible D gene is TRBD1 (6 bases). V lost 4 bases to trimming and J lost 1 base, with 10 bases between them. Looked up from germline, CDR1 is MNHEY and CDR2 is SVGAGI. The CDR3 length is 14 residues. As DNA, the CDR3 is TGTGCCAGCAGTTTGGTAGGGGGGAACACTGAAGCTTTCTTT. Protein product: CASSLVGGNTEAFF.

This clonotype has a count of ten or more. This sequence joins TRBV28 and TRBJ2-7; 9 nucleotides align to TRBD1. The CDR3 extends over 17 amino acids. V shed 6 bases and J 1 base; nucleotides not matched to a gene: 13. CDR1 MDHEN and CDR2 SYDVKM come from the germline V gene. The CDR3 nucleotides are TGTGCCAGCAGCCACCTATTGCGGGACAGGGCGTCCTACGAGCAGTACTTC. This sequence encodes CASSHLLRDRASYEQYF.

This clonotype was detected ten times or more. V usage is TRBV2 and J usage is TRBJ1-2; no clear D gene. The CDR3 is made up of 13 amino acids. Germline CDR1 and CDR2: SNHLY and FYNNEI. V lost 2 bases and J lost 4, with 8 bases in between. This chain's CDR3 is CASSESAFYGYTF. The CDR3 nucleotides are TGTGCCAGCAGTGAATCCGCCTTCTATGGCTACACCTTC.

This clonotype occurred many times. The chain carries TRBV12-3 or TRBV12-4 and TRBJ1-2; D perhaps matches TRBD1 (5 bases). V was trimmed by 6 bases and J by 6 bases, leaving 11 bases between them. CDR3 length: 12 residues. The CDR3 region is CASSRDRNGYTF. The CDR3 bases are TGTGCCAGCAGCCGGGACCGTAATGGCTACACCTTC.

The sample holds many counts of this clonotype. The rearrangement links TRBV6-2 or TRBV6-3 to TRBJ2-7, with D tentatively TRBD1 (6 bases). The CDR3 runs 13 residues. The germline V and J ends were trimmed by 6 bases and 2 bases, with 11 bases remaining between them. Germline V CDR1 and CDR2: MNHEY, SVGEGT. CDR3 protein: CASRQGTPYEQYF. Written as DNA, the CDR3 is TGTGCCAGCAGACAGGGAACTCCCTACGAGCAGTACTTC.

This clonotype was counted ten times or more. The chain is built from TRBV12-3 or TRBV12-4 and TRBJ2-5, with a weak D call TRBD1 (5 bases). The ends were cut back, 2 bases at V and 5 bases at J, with 12 bases in the middle. The CDR3 consists of 14 residues. CDR3 amino acids: CASSLSAGRETQYF. The CDR3 nucleotides are TGTGCCAGCAGTTTATCCGCAGGGCGTGAGACCCAGTACTTC.

The chain employs TRBV3-1 and TRBJ2-2, with 7 bases aligning to TRBD2. Per the germline V gene, CDR1 is LGHDT and CDR2 is YNNKEL (reference sequence). CDR3 length equals 21 residues. V lost 4 bases, J lost 3 bases, and 23 bases stayed unmatched. The CDR3 sequence: CASSPLGRNKRDSRYTGELFF. DNA of the CDR3: TGTGCCAGCAGCCCCCTCGGGAGAAACAAGCGGGATTCACGGTACACCGGGGAGCTGTTTTTT.